The next 11 T cell receptor beta chains were all read from a single sample in a study of cytomegalovirus exposure and HLA in healthy donors. Sequencing was performed with immunoSEQ multiplex PCR; in TCRdb, only in-frame clones are kept and a portion is missing. The sample comprises a few hundred thousand clones, roughly 87% of which are singletons, and approximately 3% rests with the top ten. Source material: PBMCs. The receptors were sampled from a woman aged 25 to 39 in good health and CMV-seronegative.

This chain links TRBV6-6 with TRBJ2-5; D is uncertain. The V and J ends lost 5 bases and 1 base respectively, with 11 bases between them. The CDR3 is made up of 14 amino acids. The germline gives CDR1 MNHNY, CDR2 SVGAGI (reference sequence). The CDR3 reads CASSLSQTQETQYF. The CDR3 DNA follows: TGTGCCAGCAGTCTCTCTCAGACCCAAGAGACCCAGTACTTC.

The chain recombines TRBV7-2 with TRBJ2-5, with D uncertain. CDR3 length equals 12 residues. The germline CDR1 and CDR2 sequences are SGHTA and FQGNSA. With 5 bases removed from V and 5 bases from J, the gap between germline ends came to 9 bases. The CDR3 bases are TGTGCCAGCAGCGGAACGCTGGAGACCCAGTACTTC. Protein: CASSGTLETQYF.

This chain links TRBV4-1 with TRBJ2-7, with unresolved D. CDR3 length equals 14 residues. V gave up 1 base and J gave up 0 bases, with 7 bases separating them. Germline V lookup: CDR1 MGHRA, CDR2 YSYEKL. The chain's CDR3 is CASSQAKSSYEQYF. In nucleotides, the CDR3 is TGCGCCAGCAGCCAAGCCAAGAGCTCCTACGAGCAGTACTTC.

J is TRBJ2-7 and V is TRBV19; perhaps TRBD2 as D (5 bases). V lost 5 bases and J lost 0, with 17 bases in between. There are 16 residues in the CDR3. Germline V gives CDR1 LNHDA, CDR2 SQIVND (reference sequence). The CDR3 loop is CASSPAGLLSSYEQYF. The DNA of the CDR3 is TGTGCCAGTAGTCCAGCAGGACTCCTAAGCTCCTACGAGCAGTACTTC.

This clone was seen more than once but under ten times. The gene calls are TRBV5-1 and TRBJ2-7; no clear D. Per germline, CDR1 SGHRS and CDR2 YFSETQ. The CDR3 loop spans 12 amino acids. V was trimmed by 5 bases and J by 2 bases, leaving 8 bases between them. CDR3 protein: CASSKVAYEQYF. In DNA, the CDR3 is TGCGCCAGCAGTAAGGTGGCCTACGAGCAGTACTTC.

V gene TRBV9 combines with J gene TRBJ2-2; 14 bases map to TRBD2. The CDR3 runs 17 residues. Losses at the gene ends were 4 bases for V and 3 bases for J; bases not matched to a gene: 5. Germline V gene lookup returns CDR1 SGDLS and CDR2 YYNGEE. CDR3 sequence (DNA): TGTGCCAGCAGCTGGACTAGCGGGAGGATAGACACCGGGGAGCTGTTTTTT. As protein: CASSWTSGRIDTGELFF.

The J gene is TRBJ2-7, the V gene TRBV11-2; no clear D gene. The CDR3 loop spans 14 amino acids. Trimming took off 4 bases at V and 3 bases at J, with 13 bases between the two ends. Per germline, CDR1 SGHAT and CDR2 FQNNGV. The CDR3 DNA reads TGTGCCAGCAGCTCCCCGGGTAGTCTCTACGAGCAGTACTTC. Protein product: CASSSPGSLYEQYF.

The chain combines TRBV6-1 with TRBJ2-2; 7 nucleotides align to TRBD2. The CDR3 is 14 residues long. J was trimmed by 4 bases and V by 2 bases; bases with no gene match: 1. Germline V gene sequence: CDR1 MNHNS, CDR2 SASEGT. This CDR3 reads CASSELAGTGELFF. The CDR3 nucleotides read TGTGCCAGCAGTGAATTAGCGGGCACCGGGGAGCTGTTTTTT.

This chain joins TRBV4-1 and TRBJ1-5, with 7 positions matching TRBD1. This CDR3 spans 15 amino acids. With 2 bases clipped from V and 2 bases from J, the junction kept 3 bases outside the gene matches. Germline CDR1 MGHRA, CDR2 YSYEKL. The CDR3 reads CASSQTGDRNQPQHF. In nucleotides, the CDR3 is TGCGCCAGCAGCCAAACAGGGGACCGCAATCAGCCCCAGCATTTT.

This clone has just one count. Other nucleotide sequences from this sample produce the same CDR3. The genes are TRBV5-4 and TRBJ2-7; D uncertain. The CDR3 length is 14 residues. V lost 0 bases and J 0 bases, leaving 7 bases between the germline ends. Germline-derived CDR1 and CDR2 are SGHNT and YYREEE (reference sequence). CDR3 DNA: TGTGCCAGCAGCTTGGCGGGTTCCTCCTACGAGCAGTACTTC. It translates to CASSLAGSSYEQYF.

The J gene is TRBJ2-1, the V gene TRBV2; tentatively, D is TRBD1 (6 bases). Germline V gene lookup returns CDR1 SNHLY and CDR2 FYNNEI. V lost 4 bases, J lost 6 bases, and 16 bases lay in between. This CDR3 has 15 amino acids. The CDR3 loop reads CASSAPTGRGNEQFF. The CDR3 DNA reads as TGTGCCAGCAGTGCTCCGACAGGACGGGGCAATGAGCAGTTCTTC.